This TCR beta chain was sequenced in a study of T cell responses to AZD1222 COVID-19 vaccine. The germline CDR1 and CDR2 sequences are MGHRA and YSYEKL. V dropped 0 bases and J dropped 5; count of bases not matched to a gene: 2. CDR3 size: 14 residues. Profiled with immunoSEQ multiplex PCR; TCRdb holds only in-frame clones, not every one. The repertoire holds about 120,000 clones, with about 90% as singletons. The chain uses TRBV4-1 and TRBJ2-3; 7 positions agree with TRBD2. The TCR sequence derives from an adult who received the AZD1222 COVID-19 vaccine. Here the sequenced sample was peripheral blood, taken 28 days after the second AZD1222 dose. The CDR3 here is CASSQEGGLDTQYF. Written as DNA, the CDR3 is TGCGCCAGCAGCCAAGAGGGAGGGTTAGATACGCAGTATTTT.